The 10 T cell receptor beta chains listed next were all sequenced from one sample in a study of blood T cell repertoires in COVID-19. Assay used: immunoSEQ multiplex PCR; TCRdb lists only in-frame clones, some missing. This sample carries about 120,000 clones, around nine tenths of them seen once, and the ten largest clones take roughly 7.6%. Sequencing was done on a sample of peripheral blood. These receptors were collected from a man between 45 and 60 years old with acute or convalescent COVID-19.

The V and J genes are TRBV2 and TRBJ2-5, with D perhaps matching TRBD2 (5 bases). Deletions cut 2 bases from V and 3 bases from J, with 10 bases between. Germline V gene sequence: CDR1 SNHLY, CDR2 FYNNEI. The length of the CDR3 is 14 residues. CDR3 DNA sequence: TGTGCCAGCAGTGAATTGCGGGTAAAAGAGACCCAGTACTTC. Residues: CASSELRVKETQYF.

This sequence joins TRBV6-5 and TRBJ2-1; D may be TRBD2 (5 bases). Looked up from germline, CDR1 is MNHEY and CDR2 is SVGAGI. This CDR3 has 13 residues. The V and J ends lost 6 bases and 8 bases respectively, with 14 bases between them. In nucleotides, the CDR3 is TGTGCCAGCAGCCGTAACGGGAACCATGAGCAGTTCTTC. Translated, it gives CASSRNGNHEQFF.

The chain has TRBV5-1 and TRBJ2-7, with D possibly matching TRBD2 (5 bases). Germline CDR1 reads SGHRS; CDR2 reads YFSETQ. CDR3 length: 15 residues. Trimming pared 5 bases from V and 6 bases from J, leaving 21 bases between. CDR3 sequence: CASRRQQGHEGEQYF. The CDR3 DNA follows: TGCGCCAGCAGACGCCAACAAGGCCATGAGGGCGAGCAGTACTTC.

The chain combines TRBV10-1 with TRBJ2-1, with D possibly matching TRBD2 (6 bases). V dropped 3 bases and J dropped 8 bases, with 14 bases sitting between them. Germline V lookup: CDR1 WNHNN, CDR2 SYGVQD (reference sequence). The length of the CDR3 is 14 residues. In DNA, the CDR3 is TGCGCCAGCAGTGATCCGGGAGAGGTGGATGAGCAGTTCTTC. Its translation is CASSDPGEVDEQFF.

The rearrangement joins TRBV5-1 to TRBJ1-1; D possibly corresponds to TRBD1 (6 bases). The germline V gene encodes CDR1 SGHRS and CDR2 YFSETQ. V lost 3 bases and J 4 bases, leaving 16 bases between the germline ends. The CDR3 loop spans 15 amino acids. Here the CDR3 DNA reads TGCGCCAGCAGCTCCCGCGCGGGGGGCAGCACTGAAGCTTTCTTT. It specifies CASSSRAGGSTEAFF. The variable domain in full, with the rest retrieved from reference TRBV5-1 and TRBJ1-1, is KAGVTQTPRYLIKTRGQQVTLSCSPISGHRSVSWYQQTPGQGLQFLFEYFSETQRNKGNFPGRFSGRQFSNSRSEMNVSTLELGDSALYLCASSSRAGGSTEAFFGQGTRLTVV.

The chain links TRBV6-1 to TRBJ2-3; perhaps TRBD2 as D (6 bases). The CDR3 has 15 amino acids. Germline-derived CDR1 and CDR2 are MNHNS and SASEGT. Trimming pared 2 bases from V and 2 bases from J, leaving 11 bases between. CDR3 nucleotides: TGTGCCAGCAGTGAAACCGGGACTTTCACAGATACGCAGTATTTT. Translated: CASSETGTFTDTQYF.

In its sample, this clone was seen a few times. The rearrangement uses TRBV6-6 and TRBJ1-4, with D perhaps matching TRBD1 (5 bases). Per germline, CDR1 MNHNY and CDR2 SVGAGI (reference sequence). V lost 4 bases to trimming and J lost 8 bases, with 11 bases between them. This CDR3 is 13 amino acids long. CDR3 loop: CASSFRGDEKLFF. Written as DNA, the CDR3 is TGTGCCAGCAGTTTTCGGGGGGACGAAAAACTGTTTTTT.

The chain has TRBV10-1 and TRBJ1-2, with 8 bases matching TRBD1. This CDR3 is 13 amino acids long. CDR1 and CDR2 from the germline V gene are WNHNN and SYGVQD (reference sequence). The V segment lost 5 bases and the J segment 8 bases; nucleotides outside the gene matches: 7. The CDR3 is CASSLDRGAGYTF. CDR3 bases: TGCGCCAGCAGTCTCGACAGGGGTGCGGGCTACACCTTC.

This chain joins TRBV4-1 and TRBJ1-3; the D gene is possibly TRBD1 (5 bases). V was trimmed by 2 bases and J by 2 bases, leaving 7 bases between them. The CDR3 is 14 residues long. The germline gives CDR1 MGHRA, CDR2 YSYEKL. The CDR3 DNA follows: TGCGCCAGCAGCCAAAGGGGTACTGGAAACACCATATATTTT. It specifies CASSQRGTGNTIYF.

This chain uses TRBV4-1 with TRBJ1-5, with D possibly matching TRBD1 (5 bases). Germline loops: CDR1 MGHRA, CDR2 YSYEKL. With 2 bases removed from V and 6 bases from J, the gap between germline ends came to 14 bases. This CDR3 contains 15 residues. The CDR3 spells CASSQQSGIPQPQHF. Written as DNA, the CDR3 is TGCGCCAGCAGCCAACAATCAGGGATTCCTCAGCCCCAGCATTTT.